These T cell receptor beta chains were read from a single sample in a study of T cells in Graves' hyperthyroidism and ophthalmopathy. Using its own MiXCR run on the multiplex PCR reads, TCRdb lists one record per CDR3 protein. The profile covers roughly 500,000 distinct CDR3 sequences, with about 15% appearing a single time and roughly 5.7% taken by the ten largest. The sample taken for sequencing was blood. These receptors came from a woman aged 25 to 39 with Graves' hyperthyroidism that later progressed to Graves' ophthalmopathy. Both conserved end residues are part of each CDR3. The order of the fields is clone size, V gene, J gene, D gene, CDR3 DNA, CDR3 protein. The D gene is left open where the match is weak. For some rows the clone size is stated as once, few or many, or as a class when expanded; others skip it.

size: many
V: TRBV28
J: TRBJ2-7
D: NA
DNA: TGTGCCAGCAGGGTCCCACTTACCTACGAGCAGTACTTC
CDR3: CASRVPLTYEQYF

size: many
V: TRBV9
J: TRBJ2-1
D: TRBD2
DNA: TGTGCCAGCAGCGTAAAGGGCGGGAGGAGCGGACGCGACAATGAGCAGTTCTTC
CDR3: CASSVKGGRSGRDNEQFF

size: NA
V: TRBV12-5
J: TRBJ1-1
D: NA
DNA: TGTGCTAGTGGTTTGGTACTGGGGGCTGGGGCTGAAGCTTTCTTT
CDR3: CASGLVLGAGAEAFF

size: NA
V: TRBV30
J: TRBJ1-5
D: NA
DNA: TGTGCCTGGAGTGGATCCAGCGACTCAGGGGGCAATCAGCCCCAGCATTTT
CDR3: CAWSGSSDSGGNQPQHF

size: few
V: TRBV30
J: TRBJ2-2
D: TRBD2
DNA: TGTGCCTGGGCCCGGCTAGCGGGAAGTACCGGGGAGCTGTTTTTT
CDR3: CAWARLAGSTGELFF

size: few
V: TRBV20-1
J: TRBJ2-2
D: NA
DNA: TGCAGTGCTAGAGATCCCGGGCAGCACACCGGGGAGCTGTTTTTT
CDR3: CSARDPGQHTGELFF

size: many
V: TRBV27
J: TRBJ2-3
D: NA
DNA: TGTGCCAGCAGTTTGGGGTTCGCCTGGGAGGAAGATACGCAGTATTTT
CDR3: CASSLGFAWEEDTQYF

size: few
V: TRBV18
J: TRBJ1-5
D: NA
DNA: TGTGCCAGCTCACCCTCGGTTTATAGCAATCAGCCCCAGCATTTT
CDR3: CASSPSVYSNQPQHF

size: many
V: TRBV7-9
J: TRBJ1-6
D: NA
DNA: TGTGCCAGCAGCATCTACCGGGACACGTATTCACCCCTCCACTTT
CDR3: CASSIYRDTYSPLHF

size: NA
V: TRBV6-2/TRBV6-3
J: TRBJ2-2
D: TRBD1
DNA: TGTGCCAGCAAAGGGGGCTATGAATCCGGGGAGCTGTTTTTT
CDR3: CASKGGYESGELFF

size: many
V: TRBV28
J: TRBJ2-3
D: NA
DNA: TGTGCCAGCAGTTTAATAAGGGATAACTTAAGCACAGATACGCAGTATTTT
CDR3: CASSLIRDNLSTDTQYF

size: many
V: TRBV12-3/TRBV12-4
J: TRBJ1-4
D: TRBD1
DNA: TGTGCCAGCAGTTCGGGACAGGACGATGAAAAACTGTTTTTT
CDR3: CASSSGQDDEKLFF

size: NA
V: TRBV6-1
J: TRBJ1-2
D: NA
DNA: TGTGCCAGCAGTCGCCCCGGTAAGGTGGATGGCTACACCTTC
CDR3: CASSRPGKVDGYTF

size: few
V: TRBV10-3
J: TRBJ2-3
D: NA
DNA: TGTGCCATCAGACGGACGGCGGAGGCGGATACGCAGTATTTT
CDR3: CAIRRTAEADTQYF

size: NA
V: TRBV3-1
J: TRBJ2-7
D: NA
DNA: TGTGCCAGCAGTTTCAAGGGATCTGGGAGGATCTCCTACGAGCAGTACTTC
CDR3: CASSFKGSGRISYEQYF

size: NA
V: TRBV6-4
J: TRBJ1-1
D: TRBD1
DNA: TGTGCCAGCAGTGACTCGCACAGGGGCGCTGAAGCTTTCTTT
CDR3: CASSDSHRGAEAFF

size: many
V: TRBV3-1
J: TRBJ1-1
D: NA
DNA: TGTGCCAGCAGCGCCGCGGTCAACACTGAAGCTTTCTTT
CDR3: CASSAAVNTEAFF

size: NA
V: TRBV5-1
J: TRBJ2-7
D: NA
DNA: TGTGCCAGCAGCGCCCTTAGCGCTACCTACGAGCAGTACTTC
CDR3: CASSALSATYEQYF

size: few
V: TRBV20-1
J: TRBJ2-2
D: NA
DNA: TGCAGTGCCAGATTGATGGGTCGCACCGGGGAGCTGTTTTTT
CDR3: CSARLMGRTGELFF

size: many
V: TRBV4-3
J: TRBJ2-5
D: NA
DNA: TGCGCCAGCAGCCCCCGGGGTGGAGAGACCCAGTACTTC
CDR3: CASSPRGGETQYF

size: many
V: TRBV4-1
J: TRBJ2-7
D: NA
DNA: TGCGCCACGGGCGGGTCCTACGAGCAGTACTTC
CDR3: CATGGSYEQYF

size: NA
V: TRBV18
J: TRBJ2-7
D: NA
DNA: TGTGCCAGCTCGCCGACTAGAGAGGTCTACGAGCAGTACTTC
CDR3: CASSPTREVYEQYF

size: many
V: TRBV6-1
J: TRBJ2-2
D: TRBD1
DNA: TGTGCCAGCAGTTTGGGACAGCCAAACACCGGGGAGCTGTTTTTT
CDR3: CASSLGQPNTGELFF

size: NA
V: TRBV18
J: TRBJ1-1
D: NA
DNA: TGTGCCAGCTCACCAGGCCACCTTGCTTCCCTGGTCACTGAAGCTTTCTTT
CDR3: CASSPGHLASLVTEAFF

size: many
V: TRBV18
J: TRBJ1-2
D: NA
DNA: TGTGCCAGCTCACTCCCTGACAATCGTGGCTACACCTTC
CDR3: CASSLPDNRGYTF

size: many
V: TRBV6-1
J: TRBJ2-2
D: NA
DNA: TGTGCCAGCAGGTTGGGACAAGCAAACACCGGGGAGCTGTTTTTT
CDR3: CASRLGQANTGELFF

size: few
V: TRBV7-8
J: TRBJ1-4
D: NA
DNA: TGTGCCAGCAGCCAGTGGACGGACTTGGGGGAAAAACTGTTTTTT
CDR3: CASSQWTDLGEKLFF

size: NA
V: TRBV7-8
J: TRBJ1-2
D: NA
DNA: TGCGCCAGCAGACACCCAGGGGCTAGGTATGGCTACACCTTC
CDR3: CASRHPGARYGYTF

size: NA
V: TRBV19
J: TRBJ1-6
D: NA
DNA: TGTGCCAGTACCACTGCCGGGGGAATCCATTCACCCCTCCACTTT
CDR3: CASTTAGGIHSPLHF

size: many
V: TRBV29-1
J: TRBJ1-1
D: NA
DNA: TGCAGCGTTTCCTCACAGGGATACACTGAAGCTTTCTTT
CDR3: CSVSSQGYTEAFF

size: NA
V: TRBV5-5
J: TRBJ1-5
D: NA
DNA: TGTGCCAGCAGCCGGGTCCTACTAGATCAGCCCCAGCATTTT
CDR3: CASSRVLLDQPQHF

size: many
V: TRBV6-1
J: TRBJ2-3
D: TRBD2
DNA: TGTGCCAGCAGTTTTCATCCGACTAGCGGGAGAACAGATACGCAGTATTTT
CDR3: CASSFHPTSGRTDTQYF

size: many
V: TRBV28
J: TRBJ2-7
D: TRBD1
DNA: TGTGCCAGCAAGTCAGGACAGGGCAGCTACGAGCAGTACTTC
CDR3: CASKSGQGSYEQYF

size: few
V: TRBV19
J: TRBJ2-1
D: TRBD2
DNA: TGTGCCAGTCAACCGGGGGGGCGGGTCAATGAGCAGTTCTTC
CDR3: CASQPGGRVNEQFF

size: many
V: TRBV12-3/TRBV12-4
J: TRBJ1-5
D: NA
DNA: TGTGCCAGCAGTTATATAGGACAGACGAATCAGCCCCAGCATTTT
CDR3: CASSYIGQTNQPQHF

size: many
V: TRBV30
J: TRBJ1-6
D: NA
DNA: TGTGCCTGGAGGAGAGAAAGTTGGTCACCCCTCCACTTT
CDR3: CAWRRESWSPLHF

size: many
V: TRBV12-3/TRBV12-4
J: TRBJ1-1
D: NA
DNA: TGTGCCAGCAGTTTAGGCCCAGGCTTAGCTTTCTTT
CDR3: CASSLGPGLAFF

size: many
V: TRBV18
J: TRBJ2-5
D: TRBD2
DNA: TGTGCCAGCTCACCATTCGATAGCGGGAGTGGGGAGACCCAGTACTTC
CDR3: CASSPFDSGSGETQYF

size: many
V: TRBV29-1
J: TRBJ2-1
D: NA
DNA: TGCAGCGCCTTGGCAGGGGCGTTAGCGGCAAGCTCCTACAATGAGCAGTTCTTC
CDR3: CSALAGALAASSYNEQFF

size: NA
V: TRBV9
J: TRBJ2-2
D: TRBD2
DNA: TGTGCCAGCAGCCAACCCCAACGACTAGCGGCCACCGGGGAGCTGTTTTTT
CDR3: CASSQPQRLAATGELFF

size: NA
V: TRBV28
J: TRBJ2-1
D: TRBD2
DNA: TGTGCCAGCAGTTCGAGACTAGCGGGAGTAGATAATGAGCAGTTCTTC
CDR3: CASSSRLAGVDNEQFF

size: few
V: TRBV20-1
J: TRBJ2-5
D: NA
DNA: TGCAGTGCTAGGGACACGCTCCAAGAGACCCAGTACTTC
CDR3: CSARDTLQETQYF

size: many
V: TRBV19
J: TRBJ2-3
D: TRBD2
DNA: TGTGCCAGTAGTCCCCTCCCTACTAGCGGGTCCACAGATACGCAGTATTTT
CDR3: CASSPLPTSGSTDTQYF

size: NA
V: TRBV19
J: TRBJ2-1
D: NA
DNA: TGTGCCAGTAGTATCCCCGTAGGGTCTGCGGTGCAGTTCTTC
CDR3: CASSIPVGSAVQFF

size: many
V: TRBV7-2
J: TRBJ2-1
D: NA
DNA: TGTGCCAGCAGCTTAGTACCGGGGGAGGCCCACAATGAGCAGTTCTTC
CDR3: CASSLVPGEAHNEQFF

size: NA
V: TRBV5-1
J: TRBJ1-4
D: TRBD1
DNA: TGCGCCAGCAGCTTTGGACAGGGCAATGAAAAACTGTTTTTT
CDR3: CASSFGQGNEKLFF

size: many
V: TRBV6-5
J: TRBJ1-1
D: TRBD1
DNA: TGTGCCAGCAGTTCCGCGGGACAGGGGGCCTCTGAAGCTTTCTTT
CDR3: CASSSAGQGASEAFF

size: many
V: TRBV19
J: TRBJ1-3
D: TRBD1
DNA: TGTGCCAGTAGTATCGGGGGACAGAACTCTGGAAACACCATATATTTT
CDR3: CASSIGGQNSGNTIYF

size: few
V: TRBV6-2/TRBV6-3
J: TRBJ2-2
D: TRBD2
DNA: TGTGCCAGCAGCTGGGCTAGCGGCGACACCGGGGAGCTGTTTTTT
CDR3: CASSWASGDTGELFF

size: many
V: TRBV2
J: TRBJ2-2
D: TRBD2
DNA: TGTGCCAGCAGTGAACGAGCGGGAGGGCCGGTGGGGACCGGGGAGCTGTTTTTT
CDR3: CASSERAGGPVGTGELFF

size: many
V: TRBV27
J: TRBJ2-2
D: TRBD2
DNA: TGTGCCAGCAGCTTCACGGGAGGAAACACCGGGGAGCTGTTTTTT
CDR3: CASSFTGGNTGELFF

size: many
V: TRBV20-1
J: TRBJ1-2
D: TRBD1
DNA: TGCAGTGCTAGAGAATCCCCAGGGGGGTATGGCTACACCTTC
CDR3: CSARESPGGYGYTF

size: NA
V: TRBV4-2
J: TRBJ2-1
D: TRBD2
DNA: TGTGCCAGCAGCCAAGGCGCCGGGACTAGTTATGGTAGTGAGCAGTTCTTC
CDR3: CASSQGAGTSYGSEQFF